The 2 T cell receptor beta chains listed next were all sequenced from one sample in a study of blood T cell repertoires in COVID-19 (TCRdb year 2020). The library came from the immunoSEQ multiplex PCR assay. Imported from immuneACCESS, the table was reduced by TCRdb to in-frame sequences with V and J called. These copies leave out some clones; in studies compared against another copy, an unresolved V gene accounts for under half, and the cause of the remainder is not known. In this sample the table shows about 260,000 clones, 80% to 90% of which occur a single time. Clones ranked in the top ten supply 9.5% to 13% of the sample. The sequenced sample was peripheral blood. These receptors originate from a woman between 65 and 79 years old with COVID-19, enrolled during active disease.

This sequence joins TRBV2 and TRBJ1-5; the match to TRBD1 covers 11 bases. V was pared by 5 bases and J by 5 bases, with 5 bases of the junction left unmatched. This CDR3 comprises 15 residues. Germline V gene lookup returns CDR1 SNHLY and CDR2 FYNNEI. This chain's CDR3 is CASSTGQGAYQPQHF. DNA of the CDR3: TGTGCCAGCAGTACCGGACAGGGGGCTTATCAGCCCCAGCATTTT.

CDR3 residues: CASIPPGQETQYF. CDR3 nucleotide sequence: TGTGCCAGCATCCCACCGGGCCAAGAGACCCAGTACTTC. The chain links TRBV7-2 to TRBJ2-5; D not certain. V was cut by 7 bases and J by 1 base, with 10 bases left in between. Germline V gene data show CDR1 as SGHTA and CDR2 as FQGNSA. This CDR3 region has 13 residues. The full variable domain, with the rest looked up from reference TRBV7-2 and TRBJ2-5, is GAGVSQSPSNKVTEKGKDVELRCDPISGHTALYWYRQSLGQGLEFLIYFQGNSAPDKSGLPSDRFSAERTGGSVSTLTIQRTQQEDSAVYLCASIPPGQETQYFGPGTRLLVL.